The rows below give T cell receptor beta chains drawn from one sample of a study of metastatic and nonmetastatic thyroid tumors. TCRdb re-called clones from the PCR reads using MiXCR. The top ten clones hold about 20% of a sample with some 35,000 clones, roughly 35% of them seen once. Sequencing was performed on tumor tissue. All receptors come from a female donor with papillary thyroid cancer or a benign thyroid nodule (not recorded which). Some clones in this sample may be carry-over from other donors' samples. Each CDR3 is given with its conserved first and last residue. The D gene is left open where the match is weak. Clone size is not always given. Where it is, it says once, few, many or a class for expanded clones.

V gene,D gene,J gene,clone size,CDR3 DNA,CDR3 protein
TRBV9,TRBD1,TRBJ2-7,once,TGTGCCAGCAGCGCCGAGGACAGGGGCGGCTACGAGCAGTACTTC,CASSAEDRGGYEQYF
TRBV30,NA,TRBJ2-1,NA,TGTGCCTGGAGTGTCCTGCTGTACAATGAGCAGTTCTTC,CAWSVLLYNEQFF
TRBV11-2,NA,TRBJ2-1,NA,TGTGCCAGCAGCTCCCTTGTGGGATACAATGAGCAGTTCTTC,CASSSLVGYNEQFF
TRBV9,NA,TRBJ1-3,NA,TGTGCCAGCAGCCCGGGGACCTCTGGAAACACCATATATTTT,CASSPGTSGNTIYF
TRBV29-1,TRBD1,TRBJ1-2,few,TGCAGCGTTGCTGAGGGGGCCACCGGCTATGGCTACACCTTC,CSVAEGATGYGYTF
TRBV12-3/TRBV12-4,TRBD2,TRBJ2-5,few,TGTGCCAGCAGTTTCGCGGGGGGGCCGCAGACCCAGTACTTC,CASSFAGGPQTQYF
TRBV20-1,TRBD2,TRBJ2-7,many,TGCAGTGCTAGAGATCTGGGGGAGGGCCGCGCCTACGAGCAGTACTTC,CSARDLGEGRAYEQYF
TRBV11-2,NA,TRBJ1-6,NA,TGTGCCAGCAGCTTAGATCCGGGGGGGGATTCACCCCTCCACTTT,CASSLDPGGDSPLHF
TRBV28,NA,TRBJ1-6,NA,TGTGCCAGCAGTTTTTCGAGTCGGGGCTATAATTCACCCCTCCACTTT,CASSFSSRGYNSPLHF
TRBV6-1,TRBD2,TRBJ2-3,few,TGTGCCAGCTCTCCGGGACTATACACAGATACGCAGTATTTT,CASSPGLYTDTQYF
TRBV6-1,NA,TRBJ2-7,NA,TGTGCCAGCAGGTCCCAATCCTACGAGCAGTACTTC,CASRSQSYEQYF
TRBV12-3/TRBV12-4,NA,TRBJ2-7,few,TGTGCCAGCAGTTTAGCGCCGCAGGAATACGAGCAGTACTTC,CASSLAPQEYEQYF
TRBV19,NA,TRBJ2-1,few,TGTGCCAGTAGTACGGGATTCCGGAGGAATGAGCAGTTCTTC,CASSTGFRRNEQFF
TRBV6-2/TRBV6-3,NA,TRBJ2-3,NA,TGTGCCAGCAGTTACTCGGGGGGCGCGGGCACAGATACGCAGTATTTT,CASSYSGGAGTDTQYF
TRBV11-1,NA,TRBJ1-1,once,TGTGCCAGCAGCCCAGGCGGTAACACTGAAGCTTTCTTT,CASSPGGNTEAFF
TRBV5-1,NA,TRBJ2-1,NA,TGCGCCAGCAGCTTGGGGGGCAATGAGCAGTTCTTC,CASSLGGNEQFF
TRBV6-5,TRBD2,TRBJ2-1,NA,TGTGCCAGCAGTTCGACTAGCGGGAGGGGGAATGAGCAGTTCTTC,CASSSTSGRGNEQFF
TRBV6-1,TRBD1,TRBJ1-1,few,TGTGCCAGCAGGCCATCTAGGGACAGACTGAACACTGAAGCTTTCTTT,CASRPSRDRLNTEAFF
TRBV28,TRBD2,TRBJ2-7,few,TGTGCCAGCACCCCGGGGACTAGCGGCTACGAGCAGTACTTC,CASTPGTSGYEQYF
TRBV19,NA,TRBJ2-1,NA,TGTGCCAGTAGTATTATGGGGGGAGGCTTGAGCTCCTACAATGAGCAGTTCTTC,CASSIMGGGLSSYNEQFF